These T cell receptor beta chains were read from a single sample in a study of T cell responses to AZD1222 COVID-19 vaccine. Repertoires were generated with immunoSEQ multiplex PCR, while TCRdb's copy carries only in-frame clones and drops some. The table includes more than 250,000 clones, 85% to 95% detected once. Sequences were derived from peripheral blood, sampled on day 0 of AZD1222 vaccination. These receptors were obtained from an adult in good health. CDR3s include the opening cysteine and the closing phenylalanine or tryptophan. Fields, in order: D gene, J gene, V gene, clone size, CDR3 protein, CDR3 DNA. The D gene is left open where the match is weak. Rows give clone size only sometimes, using once, few, many, or a class for an expanded clone.

D gene: TRBD1
J gene: TRBJ1-2
V gene: TRBV19
clone size: -
CDR3 protein: CASRRGDRDYGYTF
CDR3 DNA: TGTGCCAGCAGACGTGGGGACAGAGACTATGGCTACACCTTC

D gene: -
J gene: TRBJ2-3
V gene: TRBV19
clone size: -
CDR3 protein: CASSKLVPAAARTDTQYF
CDR3 DNA: TGTGCCAGTAGTAAGCTCGTACCCGCGGCAGCTCGCACAGATACGCAGTATTTT

D gene: -
J gene: TRBJ2-1
V gene: TRBV9
clone size: -
CDR3 protein: CASSVEEHYNEQFF
CDR3 DNA: TGTGCCAGCAGCGTAGAGGAACACTACAATGAGCAGTTCTTC

D gene: -
J gene: TRBJ1-5
V gene: TRBV28
clone size: -
CDR3 protein: CASSRSNQPQHF
CDR3 DNA: TGTGCCAGCAGTAGGAGCAATCAGCCCCAGCATTTT

D gene: -
J gene: TRBJ1-5
V gene: TRBV30
clone size: -
CDR3 protein: CAWSVQDLEPQHF
CDR3 DNA: TGTGCCTGGAGTGTACAAGATCTGGAGCCCCAGCATTTT

D gene: TRBD2
J gene: TRBJ2-7
V gene: TRBV4-3
clone size: -
CDR3 protein: CASSQEIRLAGQLNEQYF
CDR3 DNA: TGCGCCAGCAGCCAAGAAATTCGACTAGCGGGACAGTTGAACGAGCAGTACTTC

D gene: TRBD1
J gene: TRBJ1-2
V gene: TRBV6-2/TRBV6-3
clone size: -
CDR3 protein: CASSRDSQANYGYTF
CDR3 DNA: TGTGCCAGCAGCCGGGACAGTCAAGCTAACTATGGCTACACCTTC

D gene: TRBD2
J gene: TRBJ2-5
V gene: TRBV5-4
clone size: -
CDR3 protein: CASSPLAGGEDPYF
CDR3 DNA: TGTGCCAGCAGCCCACTAGCGGGGGGCGAGGATCCGTACTTC

D gene: -
J gene: TRBJ2-7
V gene: TRBV27
clone size: -
CDR3 protein: CASSRGGPTNEQYF
CDR3 DNA: TGTGCCAGCAGCAGGGGGGGGCCCACCAACGAGCAGTACTTC

D gene: TRBD2
J gene: TRBJ2-1
V gene: TRBV4-1
clone size: -
CDR3 protein: CASSQDGQRELDEQFF
CDR3 DNA: TGCGCCAGCAGCCAAGATGGACAGCGGGAGCTAGATGAGCAGTTCTTC

D gene: TRBD2
J gene: TRBJ2-1
V gene: TRBV5-1
clone size: few
CDR3 protein: CASSSPSGRALLDNEQFF
CDR3 DNA: TGCGCCAGCAGCTCGCCTAGCGGGAGGGCCCTTTTAGACAATGAGCAGTTCTTC

D gene: -
J gene: TRBJ2-7
V gene: TRBV29-1
clone size: -
CDR3 protein: CSVEGGRYEQYF
CDR3 DNA: TGCAGCGTTGAGGGCGGCCGCTACGAGCAGTACTTC

D gene: TRBD1
J gene: TRBJ1-1
V gene: TRBV18
clone size: -
CDR3 protein: CASSPLQGGSTEAFF
CDR3 DNA: TGTGCCAGCTCACCTCTACAGGGGGGAAGCACTGAAGCTTTCTTT

D gene: TRBD1
J gene: TRBJ2-5
V gene: TRBV4-1
clone size: -
CDR3 protein: CASSQDGQGYETQYF
CDR3 DNA: TGCGCCAGCAGCCAAGATGGACAGGGTTATGAGACCCAGTACTTC

D gene: TRBD1
J gene: TRBJ1-3
V gene: TRBV18
clone size: -
CDR3 protein: CASSPDREYSGNTIYF
CDR3 DNA: TGTGCCAGCTCACCAGACAGGGAGTACTCTGGAAACACCATATATTTT

D gene: -
J gene: TRBJ2-5
V gene: TRBV21-1
clone size: -
CDR3 protein: CASSPTRAPRTETQYF
CDR3 DNA: TGTGCCAGCAGCCCAACCCGGGCCCCTAGGACGGAGACCCAGTACTTC

D gene: -
J gene: TRBJ1-1
V gene: TRBV2
clone size: -
CDR3 protein: CASSILRTEAFF
CDR3 DNA: TGTGCCAGCAGTATACTGAGGACAGAAGCTTTCTTT

D gene: TRBD2
J gene: TRBJ2-2
V gene: TRBV5-1
clone size: -
CDR3 protein: CASSYASGGATGELFF
CDR3 DNA: TGCGCCAGCAGCTACGCTAGCGGGGGGGCCACCGGGGAGCTGTTTTTT

D gene: TRBD1
J gene: TRBJ1-1
V gene: TRBV3-1/TRBV3-2
clone size: -
CDR3 protein: CASSQDLDRVGTEAFF
CDR3 DNA: TGTGCCAGCAGCCAAGATCTCGACAGGGTGGGGACTGAAGCTTTCTTT

D gene: TRBD1
J gene: TRBJ2-1
V gene: TRBV4-2
clone size: -
CDR3 protein: CASSQGGTGVYNEQFF
CDR3 DNA: TGTGCCAGCAGCCAAGGGGGGACAGGGGTTTACAATGAGCAGTTCTTC

D gene: -
J gene: TRBJ2-5
V gene: TRBV5-1
clone size: -
CDR3 protein: CASSLVGPGETQYF
CDR3 DNA: TGCGCCAGCAGCTTGGTGGGACCGGGAGAGACCCAGTACTTC

D gene: -
J gene: TRBJ1-1
V gene: TRBV25-1
clone size: once
CDR3 protein: CASRRRGVAEAFF
CDR3 DNA: TGTGCCAGCAGGAGAAGGGGTGTCGCTGAAGCTTTCTTT

D gene: TRBD1
J gene: TRBJ1-2
V gene: TRBV27
clone size: -
CDR3 protein: CASRLRDREDGYTF
CDR3 DNA: TGTGCCAGCAGATTAAGGGACAGGGAGGATGGCTACACCTTC

D gene: TRBD1
J gene: TRBJ1-4
V gene: TRBV10-3
clone size: -
CDR3 protein: CATGTGGDNEKLFF
CDR3 DNA: TGTGCCACGGGGACAGGGGGTGATAATGAAAAACTGTTTTTT

D gene: -
J gene: TRBJ2-3
V gene: TRBV2
clone size: -
CDR3 protein: CASSSILSTDTQYF
CDR3 DNA: TGTGCCAGCAGCTCTATACTTAGCACAGATACGCAGTATTTT

D gene: TRBD2
J gene: TRBJ2-1
V gene: TRBV7-9
clone size: -
CDR3 protein: CASTPSGTSGYNEQFF
CDR3 DNA: TGTGCCAGCACGCCCTCAGGGACTAGCGGGTACAATGAGCAGTTCTTC

D gene: -
J gene: TRBJ2-7
V gene: TRBV7-9
clone size: -
CDR3 protein: CASSRRGASSYEQYF
CDR3 DNA: TGTGCCAGCAGCCGCAGGGGCGCCAGCTCCTACGAGCAGTACTTC

D gene: -
J gene: TRBJ1-6
V gene: TRBV5-4
clone size: -
CDR3 protein: CASSLRENNSPLHF
CDR3 DNA: TGTGCCAGCAGCTTACGGGAGAATAATTCACCCCTCCACTTT

D gene: -
J gene: TRBJ1-1
V gene: TRBV18
clone size: -
CDR3 protein: CASSPPGVTEAFF
CDR3 DNA: TGTGCCAGCTCACCACCGGGGGTCACTGAAGCTTTCTTT

D gene: TRBD1
J gene: TRBJ2-3
V gene: TRBV7-2
clone size: once
CDR3 protein: CASSLARDRGADTQYF
CDR3 DNA: TGTGCCAGCAGCTTAGCTAGGGACAGGGGGGCAGATACGCAGTATTTT

D gene: -
J gene: TRBJ1-1
V gene: TRBV6-1
clone size: -
CDR3 protein: CASSEVYITEAFF
CDR3 DNA: TGTGCCAGCAGTGAAGTCTATATCACTGAAGCTTTCTTT

D gene: TRBD2
J gene: TRBJ2-1
V gene: TRBV7-7
clone size: -
CDR3 protein: CASTLLPGLGSSEQFF
CDR3 DNA: TGTGCTAGCACCCTCCTCCCGGGACTAGGATCTTCTGAGCAGTTCTTC

D gene: TRBD2
J gene: TRBJ2-7
V gene: TRBV5-6
clone size: -
CDR3 protein: CANRASGGYEQYF
CDR3 DNA: TGTGCAAACCGGGCTAGCGGGGGTTACGAGCAGTACTTC

D gene: -
J gene: TRBJ2-2
V gene: TRBV9
clone size: -
CDR3 protein: CASSVQGSNTGELFF
CDR3 DNA: TGTGCCAGCAGCGTACAGGGATCGAACACCGGGGAGCTGTTTTTT

D gene: -
J gene: TRBJ2-3
V gene: TRBV28
clone size: -
CDR3 protein: CASSPRLTGSQYF
CDR3 DNA: TGTGCCAGCAGCCCTAGACTCACGGGTTCGCAGTATTTT

D gene: -
J gene: TRBJ2-3
V gene: TRBV5-4
clone size: -
CDR3 protein: CASSDTLARSTDTQYF
CDR3 DNA: TGTGCCAGCAGCGATACCCTAGCGCGTAGCACAGATACGCAGTATTTT

D gene: TRBD1
J gene: TRBJ1-2
V gene: TRBV27
clone size: -
CDR3 protein: CASGRQGAFHYGYTF
CDR3 DNA: TGTGCCAGCGGCCGACAGGGGGCTTTCCATTATGGCTACACCTTC

D gene: -
J gene: TRBJ2-1
V gene: TRBV9
clone size: -
CDR3 protein: CASSVVGAAGEQFF
CDR3 DNA: TGTGCCAGCAGCGTAGTTGGTGCCGCGGGTGAGCAGTTCTTC

D gene: TRBD1
J gene: TRBJ1-1
V gene: TRBV28
clone size: -
CDR3 protein: CASSLLRGLNTEAFF
CDR3 DNA: TGTGCCAGCAGTCTCCTCAGGGGGCTGAACACTGAAGCTTTCTTT

D gene: -
J gene: TRBJ1-6
V gene: TRBV28
clone size: -
CDR3 protein: CASSHGPGDNSPLHF
CDR3 DNA: TGTGCCAGCAGTCATGGGCCGGGGGATAATTCACCCCTCCACTTT

D gene: -
J gene: TRBJ2-5
V gene: TRBV2
clone size: once
CDR3 protein: CASFGSQGEETQYF
CDR3 DNA: TGTGCCAGCTTTGGGAGTCAGGGCGAGGAGACCCAGTACTTC

D gene: TRBD1
J gene: TRBJ1-1
V gene: TRBV5-1
clone size: -
CDR3 protein: CASSPTGAEAFF
CDR3 DNA: TGCGCCAGCAGCCCGACAGGGGCTGAAGCTTTCTTT

D gene: -
J gene: TRBJ1-5
V gene: TRBV6-5
clone size: -
CDR3 protein: CASRGSNQPQHF
CDR3 DNA: TGTGCCAGCAGGGGCAGCAATCAGCCCCAGCATTTT

D gene: -
J gene: TRBJ1-5
V gene: TRBV2
clone size: few
CDR3 protein: CASSEYGNSNQPQHF
CDR3 DNA: TGTGCCAGCAGTGAGTACGGAAATAGCAATCAGCCCCAGCATTTT

D gene: -
J gene: TRBJ2-2
V gene: TRBV5-1
clone size: -
CDR3 protein: CASSLNAGELFF
CDR3 DNA: TGCGCCAGCAGCTTGAACGCCGGGGAGCTGTTTTTT

D gene: -
J gene: TRBJ1-5
V gene: TRBV11-3
clone size: -
CDR3 protein: CASSLRFEPLDQPQHF
CDR3 DNA: TGTGCCAGCAGCCTCCGGTTTGAACCCCTCGACCAGCCCCAGCATTTT

D gene: -
J gene: TRBJ1-5
V gene: TRBV7-8
clone size: -
CDR3 protein: CASSLRTQPQHF
CDR3 DNA: TGTGCCAGCAGCCTAAGGACGCAGCCCCAGCATTTT

D gene: -
J gene: TRBJ2-3
V gene: TRBV15
clone size: few
CDR3 protein: CATSRPGAVYTQYF
CDR3 DNA: TGTGCCACCAGCAGGCCAGGGGCTGTTTATACGCAGTATTTT

D gene: -
J gene: TRBJ2-7
V gene: TRBV19
clone size: -
CDR3 protein: CASSEAPLYEQYF
CDR3 DNA: TGTGCCAGTAGCGAAGCTCCCCTCTACGAGCAGTACTTC

D gene: TRBD1
J gene: TRBJ2-2
V gene: TRBV7-8
clone size: -
CDR3 protein: CASSLGDRGSGELFF
CDR3 DNA: TGTGCCAGCAGCCTGGGGGACAGGGGGTCCGGGGAGCTGTTTTTT

D gene: -
J gene: TRBJ2-3
V gene: TRBV5-1
clone size: -
CDR3 protein: CASSLVAGTDTQYF
CDR3 DNA: TGCGCCAGCAGCCTGGTGGCGGGCACAGATACGCAGTATTTT

D gene: -
J gene: TRBJ2-7
V gene: TRBV2
clone size: -
CDR3 protein: CASRQAVPYEQYF
CDR3 DNA: TGTGCCAGCAGACAGGCCGTACCCTACGAGCAGTACTTC

D gene: TRBD2
J gene: TRBJ2-7
V gene: TRBV7-9
clone size: once
CDR3 protein: CASSLGLAGGRQYF
CDR3 DNA: TGTGCCAGCAGCCTGGGACTAGCGGGGGGGCGGCAGTACTTC

D gene: -
J gene: TRBJ2-6
V gene: TRBV5-6
clone size: -
CDR3 protein: CASSLGGPRGGANVLTF
CDR3 DNA: TGTGCCAGCAGCTTGGGCGGGCCCCGCGGTGGGGCCAACGTCCTGACTTTC

D gene: TRBD2
J gene: TRBJ2-7
V gene: TRBV5-1
clone size: -
CDR3 protein: CASSLSAGVPYEQYF
CDR3 DNA: TGCGCCAGCAGCTTGTCAGCGGGGGTTCCCTACGAGCAGTACTTC

D gene: TRBD1
J gene: TRBJ1-4
V gene: TRBV28
clone size: -
CDR3 protein: CATRTGSEKLFF
CDR3 DNA: TGTGCCACAAGGACAGGGAGTGAAAAACTGTTTTTT

D gene: -
J gene: TRBJ2-7
V gene: TRBV10-3
clone size: -
CDR3 protein: CAISESDDEQYF
CDR3 DNA: TGTGCCATCAGTGAGTCGGACGACGAGCAGTACTTC

D gene: -
J gene: TRBJ1-6
V gene: TRBV7-2
clone size: -
CDR3 protein: CASSSGGRTYNSPLHF
CDR3 DNA: TGTGCCAGCAGCTCAGGAGGGAGAACCTATAATTCACCCCTCCACTTT

D gene: -
J gene: TRBJ1-3
V gene: TRBV3-1/TRBV3-2
clone size: -
CDR3 protein: CASSHSGNTIYF
CDR3 DNA: TGTGCCAGCAGCCACTCTGGAAACACCATATATTTT

D gene: -
J gene: TRBJ1-2
V gene: TRBV12-3/TRBV12-4
clone size: once
CDR3 protein: CASSSRGSYTF
CDR3 DNA: TGTGCCAGCAGTTCCCGGGGTAGCTACACCTTC